Following are 17 T cell receptor beta chains from one sample sequenced in a study of blood T cells in healthy people across ages. Together with a sample-barcoded 5' primer, a J-beta primer mix was included in a second PCR lasting about 7 to 11 cycles. Using its own MiXCR run on the 5' RACE reads, TCRdb lists one record per CDR3 protein. The table includes some 690,000 distinct CDR3 sequences, 22% detected once. The sequenced sample consisted of blood. These receptors were obtained from a man aged 70 or older in good health.

This clonotype was picked up a small number of times. The junction does not match germline at one end; this may be a read error. The J gene is TRBJ2-1, the V gene TRBV10-3; a possible D gene is TRBD2 (5 bases). The CDR3 contains 14 residues. In germline, CDR1 is ENHRY, CDR2 SYGVKD. The CDR3 reads CAIGEGGSYNEQFF. The CDR3 DNA reads as TGTGCCATCGGTGAGGGTGGCTCCTACAATGAGCAGTTCTTC.

This clonotype was seen repeatedly, ten times or more. The chain has TRBV20-1 and TRBJ2-5, with D tentatively TRBD1 (6 bases). V lost 3 bases and J lost 3, with 14 bases in between. Germline CDR1 and CDR2: DFQATT and SNEGSKA (reference sequence). CDR3 length equals 14 residues. The CDR3 loop is CSASGLDREETQYF. The DNA of the CDR3 is TGCAGTGCTAGCGGCCTGGACAGAGAAGAGACCCAGTACTTC.

This clonotype appeared a few times. This sequence joins TRBV6-1 and TRBJ2-3, with TRBD2 as a possible D gene (6 bases). The germline V gene has CDR1 MNHNS and CDR2 SASEGT. V lost 6 bases, J lost 6 bases, and 13 bases lay in between. The CDR3 totals 13 residues. This chain's CDR3 is CASSDGTYDTQYF. The CDR3, as DNA: TGTGCCAGCAGCGACGGGACTTACGATACGCAGTATTTT.

CDR3 nucleotide sequence: TGTGCCAGCAGCCCGTCGGGCCTAGCAGGGAATGAGCAGTTCTTC. The encoded protein is CASSPSGLAGNEQFF. V and J are TRBV12-3 or TRBV12-4 and TRBJ2-1; D assignment may be TRBD1 or TRBD2 (5 bases each). This CDR3 spans 15 amino acids. V lost 6 bases to trimming and J lost 7 bases, with 19 bases between them.

V usage is TRBV5-1 and J usage is TRBJ1-4, with no clear D. The V gene lost 4 bases and the J gene lost 0 bases, with 7 bases spanning the gap. The CDR3 covers 14 residues. Germline V gene data show CDR1 as SGHRS and CDR2 as YFSETQ. As DNA, the CDR3 is TGCGCCAGCAGCCACGGGACAACTAATGAAAAACTGTTTTTT. Translated, it gives CASSHGTTNEKLFF.

In its sample, this clonotype was seen a few times. The gene calls are TRBV20-1 and TRBJ1-5; the match to TRBD1 covers 7 bases. The CDR3 loop spans 17 amino acids. The junction had 9 bases not matched to a gene; V was cut back by 0 bases and J by 1 base. CDR1 is DFQATT and CDR2 is SNEGSKA in the germline V gene (reference sequence). The CDR3 loop is CSARDGGLGGSNQPQHF. The CDR3, as DNA: TGCAGTGCTAGAGATGGGGGTTTAGGGGGCAGCAATCAGCCCCAGCATTTT.

The V and J genes are TRBV20-1 and TRBJ2-7, with 7 bases lining up with TRBD1. Germline V gives CDR1 DFQATT, CDR2 SNEGSKA (reference sequence). V dropped 2 bases and J dropped 0; count of bases not matched to a gene: 7. The CDR3 is 15 residues long. For the CDR3, the DNA is TGCAGTGCTAGACCGACCGGGACAGACTCCTACGAGCAGTACTTC. Its translation: CSARPTGTDSYEQYF.

This clonotype has just a few counts. This chain joins TRBV2 and TRBJ1-1; 8 bases are shared with TRBD1. V shed 6 bases, J shed 6 bases, and the junction held 9 bases outside the gene matches. Per the germline V gene, CDR1 is SNHLY and CDR2 is FYNNEI. The CDR3 loop spans 14 amino acids. The DNA for the CDR3 is TGTGCCAGCAGGTCGGAGTCAGGGGGCTCTGAAGCTTTCTTT. Translated: CASRSESGGSEAFF.

The rearrangement uses TRBV5-1 and TRBJ1-1; 7 bases agree with TRBD1. V was pared by 3 bases and J by 0 bases, with 8 bases of the junction left unmatched. CDR1 is SGHRS, CDR2 YFSETQ, per germline. This CDR3 region has 16 residues. CDR3 in amino acids: CASSSGTVTLNTEAFF. The CDR3 region has the DNA TGCGCCAGCAGCTCCGGGACAGTCACTTTGAACACTGAAGCTTTCTTT.

This chain joins TRBV12-3 or TRBV12-4 and TRBJ2-4, with 8 nucleotides matching TRBD2. The CDR3 is 16 amino acids. The V and J ends lost 1 base and 0 bases, in that order; junction bases with no gene match: 2. The CDR3: CASSLVGRVAKNIQYF. As DNA, the CDR3 is TGTGCCAGCAGTTTAGTCGGGAGGGTAGCCAAAAACATTCAGTACTTC.

This clonotype was found a few times. V and J are TRBV7-9 and TRBJ2-4; D unclear. CDR3 length: 13 amino acids. Germline values: CDR1 SEHNR, CDR2 FQNEAQ (reference sequence). Trimming cost V 1 base and J 8 bases, with 9 bases left between them. The CDR3 coding sequence is TGTGCCAGCAGCTTAGGGGCTACATACATTCAGTACTTC. Translation gives CASSLGATYIQYF.

This clonotype was seen ten or more times. V usage is TRBV7-8 and J usage is TRBJ2-5; maybe TRBD2 (6 bases). Trimming left V 3 bases short and J 5 bases short, with 13 bases between. CDR3 length: 14 amino acids. Germline CDR1 reads SGHVS; CDR2 reads FQNEAQ. As DNA, the CDR3 is TGTGCCAGCAGCTTCCAGGGACTCAGGGAGACCCAGTACTTC. Amino acid sequence: CASSFQGLRETQYF.

V usage is TRBV5-1 and J usage is TRBJ2-3, with D perhaps being TRBD1 or TRBD2 (5 bases each). The germline CDR1 and CDR2 sequences are SGHRS and YFSETQ. This CDR3 spans 14 amino acids. V lost 5 bases and J 0 bases, leaving 10 bases between the germline ends. CDR3 region: CASREDTSTDTQYF. The CDR3, as DNA: TGCGCCAGCAGGGAGGACACCAGCACAGATACGCAGTATTTT.

The chain carries TRBV5-1 and TRBJ2-3; tentatively, D is TRBD2 (5 bases). V lost 4 bases to trimming and J lost 2 bases, with 14 bases between them. This CDR3 contains 15 residues. Per germline, CDR1 SGHRS and CDR2 YFSETQ. CDR3 sequence reads: CASSSPTGNTDTQYF. The CDR3 region has the DNA TGCGCCAGCAGCAGCCCCACGGGGAACACAGATACGCAGTATTTT.

This clonotype was counted a few times. The chain uses TRBV7-9 and TRBJ2-5, with D possibly being TRBD2 (6 bases). The ends were cut back, 5 bases at V and 9 bases at J, with 10 bases in the middle. The CDR3 extends over 11 amino acids. CDR1 and CDR2 from the germline V gene are SEHNR and FQNEAQ (reference sequence). The CDR3 region has the DNA TGTGCCAGCAGCCCCAGGGAGGCCCAGTACTTC. Protein product: CASSPREAQYF.

This clonotype was seen a handful of times. The rearrangement joins TRBV6-5 to TRBJ1-1, with 10 bases aligning to TRBD1. Germline CDR1 reads MNHEY; CDR2 reads SVGAGI. CDR3 length equals 17 residues. J lost 6 bases, V lost 4 bases, and 14 bases had no gene match. CDR3 bases: TGTGCCAGCAGTTTTCTCCTCGGGACAGGGGTAGGGTCTGAAGCTTTCTTT. Encoded protein: CASSFLLGTGVGSEAFF.

The J gene is TRBJ1-4, the V gene TRBV4-1; tentative D call: TRBD1 (5 bases). Germline-derived CDR1 and CDR2 are MGHRA and YSYEKL. V was pared by 4 bases and J by 7 bases, with 13 bases between. CDR3 length: 14 amino acids. The CDR3 loop reads CASSRDPLIEKLFF. The CDR3 DNA is TGCGCCAGCAGCCGGGACCCTCTTATTGAAAAACTGTTTTTT.